This T cell receptor beta chain is from a study of blood T cell repertoires in COVID-19. Study overall: Sites in the United States, Italy and Spain provided acute and convalescent COVID-19 samples. Sources were T cells, B-cell-depleted T cells, or PBMCs; the material itself was cDNA or gDNA.

Trimming cost V 5 bases and J 3 bases, with 7 bases left between them. There are 12 residues in the CDR3. CDR1 and CDR2 (germline): LGHDT, YNNKEL (reference sequence). Profiled with immunoSEQ multiplex PCR; TCRdb holds only in-frame clones, not every one. The repertoire consists of 120,000 or so clones, with roughly 82% occurring once and the leading ten covering 16%. V usage is TRBV3-1 (or the pseudogene TRBV3-2) and J usage is TRBJ1-1; no clear D. Sequencing was performed on peripheral blood. The source of this sequence is a woman aged 55-70 years with acute or convalescent COVID-19. The CDR3 loop reads CASSNRDTEAFF. DNA for the CDR3: TGTGCCAGCAGCAACCGGGACACTGAAGCTTTCTTT.